This T cell receptor (beta chain) is drawn from a study of PD-1 blockade in classical Hodgkin lymphoma. Study-wide points: Significant TCR diversity gains by C4D1 occurred in CD4+ but not CD8+ cells.

This table comes from immunoSEQ multiplex PCR, and its TCRdb copy is limited to in-frame clones, with some not included. The sample holds about 24,000 clones, 60% to 80% seen once. From germline, CDR1 is LGHNA and CDR2 YNFKEQ. V dropped 0 bases and J dropped 5 bases, with 13 bases sitting between them. CDR3 length: 15 residues. With respect to this clone: The target antigen is unknown.

Every one of the patients relapsed after autologous stem cell transplantation (brentuximab vedotin exposure was variable). Complete response, partial response or progressive disease were the best responses. The material was peripheral blood mononuclear cells (PBMCs), obtained at baseline. The chain links TRBV4-2 to TRBJ2-5; possibly TRBD2 for D (6 bases). The clonotype originates from a human donor with classical Hodgkin lymphoma. The CDR3 DNA follows: TGTGCCAGCAGCCAAGACGGAGGGGCTGGGGAGACCCAGTACTTC. It yields the protein CASSQDGGAGETQYF.